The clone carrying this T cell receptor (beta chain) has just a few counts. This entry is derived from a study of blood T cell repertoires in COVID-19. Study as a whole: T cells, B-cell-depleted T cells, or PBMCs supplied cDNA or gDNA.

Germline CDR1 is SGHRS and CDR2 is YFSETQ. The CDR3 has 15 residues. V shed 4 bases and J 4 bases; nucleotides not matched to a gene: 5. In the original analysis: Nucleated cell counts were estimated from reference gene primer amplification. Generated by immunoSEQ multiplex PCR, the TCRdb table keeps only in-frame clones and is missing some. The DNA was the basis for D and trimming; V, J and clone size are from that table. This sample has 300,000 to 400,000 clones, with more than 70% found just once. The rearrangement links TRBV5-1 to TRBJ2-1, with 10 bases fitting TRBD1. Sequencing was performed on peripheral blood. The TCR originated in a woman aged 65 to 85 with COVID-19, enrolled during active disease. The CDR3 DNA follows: TGCGCCAGCAGCACTGGACAGGGGGGGTACAATGAGCAGTTCTTC. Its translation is CASSTGQGGYNEQFF. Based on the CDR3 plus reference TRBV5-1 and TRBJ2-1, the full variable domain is KAGVTQTPRYLIKTRGQQVTLSCSPISGHRSVSWYQQTPGQGLQFLFEYFSETQRNKGNFPGRFSGRQFSNSRSEMNVSTLELGDSALYLCASSTGQGGYNEQFFGPGTRLTVL.